Listed here is a single T cell receptor beta chain. What it recognizes is unknown. The assay was immunoSEQ multiplex PCR, and TCRdb's table has in-frame clones only and misses some. This sample has approximately 220,000 clones, with over 80% found just once. Germline CDR1 reads MNHEY; CDR2 reads SMNVEV (reference sequence). Trimming shortened V by 6 bases and J by 4 bases, and 10 bases separated the two germline ends. This CDR3 has 13 amino acids. This record comes from a study of cytomegalovirus exposure and HLA in healthy donors. Whole-study findings and limits: It was confirmed in vitro that a few of the CMV-associated chains were specific for CMV antigens. It was reportedly the case that the classifier diagnosed cytomegalovirus status with high specificity and sensitivity. Rare TCR sequences dominated, though some public TCRs recurred in many donors. The study flagged some 170 TCR beta chains as cytomegalovirus-associated.

The genes are TRBV27 and TRBJ2-4, with D perhaps assigned TRBD1 or TRBD2 (5 bases each). The sequenced sample was PBMCs. The origin of this receptor is a woman between 25 and 40 years old in good health and CMV-seropositive. The CDR3 reads CASRGEGKNIQYF. DNA of the CDR3: TGTGCCAGCAGGGGGGAAGGGAAAAACATTCAGTACTTC.